Sequencing of this T cell receptor (beta chain) was carried out in a study of CD8 T cells in ankylosing spondylitis. As the method for making TCR beta libraries, quantitative 5'-RACE with molecular barcodes was used. TCRdb independently ran MiXCR on the 5' RACE reads; one entry per CDR3 protein. The table records approximately 300,000 distinct CDR3 sequences, roughly 8% of them present only once. Per germline, CDR1 MGHRA and CDR2 YSYEKL. This CDR3 region has 15 residues. V was shortened by 1 base and J by 6 bases, with 12 bases between the two germline ends. As for this clonotype: Its specificity is unknown.

Study-level results: There was reportedly significant enrichment of clones that were disease-linked in matched ankylosing spondylitis synovial fluid. Typical of ankylosing spondylitis blood, it appeared, was a TCR beta motif of about eight highly homologous variants. Several of the motif variants were reported before in synovial fluid and blood from reactive arthritis. Disease-linked clones had a CD8+ phenotype and relatively low frequency in peripheral blood.

What was sequenced was blood, either unsorted or a sorted T cell fraction (not recorded which). The TCR was taken from a male donor with ankylosing spondylitis. V is TRBV4-1 and J is TRBJ1-4, with D unresolved. This CDR3 reads CASSQVEGDDEKLFF. CDR3 nucleotides: TGCGCCAGCAGCCAAGTGGAGGGAGACGATGAAAAACTGTTTTTT.